This record concerns one TCR beta chain sequence. Its antigen is currently unknown. The data were obtained in a study of blood T cells in healthy people across ages. Study conclusions and caveats: Older age coincided with a roughly linear decline in TCR beta diversity per million T cells. Shifts in expanded clonotypes may have been confounded by donor CMV status, which was unknown.

Using a J-beta primer mix together with a sample-barcoded 5' primer, a second PCR was run for about 6 to 11 cycles. MiXCR, applied by TCRdb to the 5' RACE reads, yields one record per CDR3 protein. The sample records about 640,000 distinct CDR3 sequences, 58% being singletons. The source is a man aged 55 to 69 in good health. The specimen was blood.

The CDR3 nucleotides read TGTGCCAGCAGCCCAGAAAGAGGAAGGGGAAGAGAGACCCAGTACTTC. Its protein product is CASSPERGRGRETQYF. V and J are TRBV7-9 and TRBJ2-7, with D possibly TRBD1 on 5 matching bases. The DNA end favors TRBJ2-5, so the J call may be wrong. In germline, CDR1 is SEHNR, CDR2 FQNEAQ (reference sequence). There are 16 residues in the CDR3.